The 20 T cell receptor beta chains presented below share a single source sample, sequenced in a study of blood T cell repertoires in COVID-19. Profiled with immunoSEQ multiplex PCR; TCRdb holds only in-frame clones, not every one. The table has 120,000 to 150,000 clones, about 80% seen once. Sequences were obtained from peripheral blood. The receptors stem from a man aged 55 to 70 with acute or convalescent COVID-19.

The chain combines TRBV4-2 with TRBJ1-5, with TRBD1 matching over 9 bases. The V and J ends lost 0 bases and 7 bases, in that order; junction bases with no gene match: 10. The CDR3 runs to 17 residues. Germline CDR1 LGHNA, CDR2 YNFKEQ. DNA of the CDR3: TGTGCCAGCAGCCAAGAAGTGGCGGGACAGGGTTACCAGCCCCAGCATTTT. It codes for CASSQEVAGQGYQPQHF.

The chain is built from TRBV10-3 and TRBJ1-6; a possible D gene is TRBD1 (5 bases). From germline, CDR1 is ENHRY and CDR2 SYGVKD. The V and J ends lost 2 bases and 9 bases respectively, with 17 bases between them. The CDR3 length is 16 residues. Here the CDR3 DNA reads TGTGCCATCAGTGAGGCTTTCGGGGGAAGTAGTTCACCCCTCCACTTT. Amino acids: CAISEAFGGSSSPLHF.

The rearrangement joins TRBV20-1 to TRBJ2-3; possible D gene TRBD2, 6 bases. CDR1 and CDR2 from the germline V gene are DFQATT and SNEGSKA (reference sequence). The CDR3 loop spans 17 amino acids. The V gene lost 3 bases and the J gene lost 2 bases, with 21 bases spanning the gap. The CDR3 DNA follows: TGCAGTGCTAGTGATGAATGGTCGGGGAGGAACACAGATACGCAGTATTTT. Translating it yields CSASDEWSGRNTDTQYF.

The chain uses TRBV19 and TRBJ2-3; no firm D call. The CDR3 is 13 amino acids. The ends were cut back, 5 bases at V and 1 base at J, with 7 bases in the middle. Germline loops: CDR1 LNHDA, CDR2 SQIVND (reference sequence). The CDR3 region is CASSLLRTDTQYF. The CDR3 coding sequence is TGTGCCAGTAGTCTACTCCGCACAGATACGCAGTATTTT.

This chain connects TRBV29-1 to TRBJ2-3, with TRBD1 identical over 9 bases. V lost 7 bases, J lost 4 bases, and 6 bases stayed unmatched. Germline CDR1 reads SQVTM; CDR2 reads ANQGSEA. The CDR3 totals 13 residues. CDR3 residues: CSARQGVADTQYF. The CDR3 region has the DNA TGCAGCGCCCGACAGGGGGTGGCAGATACGCAGTATTTT.

The CDR3 here is CASSLGGGSLNYGYTF. CDR3 DNA: TGCGCCAGCAGCTTGGGAGGGGGAAGTCTTAACTATGGCTACACCTTC. The rearrangement links TRBV5-1 to TRBJ1-2; weak D call: TRBD1 (6 bases). Germline values: CDR1 SGHRS, CDR2 YFSETQ. V was pared by 0 bases and J by 1 base, with 13 bases between. The CDR3 extends over 16 amino acids. The whole variable domain, filled in from reference TRBV5-1 and TRBJ1-2, reads KAGVTQTPRYLIKTRGQQVTLSCSPISGHRSVSWYQQTPGQGLQFLFEYFSETQRNKGNFPGRFSGRQFSNSRSEMNVSTLELGDSALYLCASSLGGGSLNYGYTFGSGTRLTVV.

The chain carries TRBV28 and TRBJ1-2, with 8 bases lining up with TRBD1. CDR3 length: 16 residues. CDR1 and CDR2 (germline): MDHEN, SYDVKM. The J segment lost 4 bases and the V segment lost 8 bases, leaving 15 bases of the junction unmatched. CDR3 bases: TGTGCCAGCGAAACGTACGGCAGGGGGCTCGGCTATGGCTACACCTTC. Residues: CASETYGRGLGYGYTF.

V gene TRBV4-3 combines with J gene TRBJ2-3, with D maybe TRBD2 (7 bases). The CDR3 length is 14 residues. Trimming removed 4 bases at V and 4 bases at J, with 12 bases between. Per germline, CDR1 LGHNA and CDR2 YSLEER. The CDR3 DNA reads TGCGCCAGCAGCCCGAGGGGGGGTTCAGATACGCAGTATTTT. Encoded protein: CASSPRGGSDTQYF.

The gene calls are TRBV19 and TRBJ1-6; 8 nucleotides agree with TRBD1. The CDR3 consists of 14 residues. J gave up 7 bases and V 2 bases, and 1 base lay outside the gene matches. Germline loops: CDR1 LNHDA, CDR2 SQIVND (reference sequence). This chain's CDR3 is CASSIQGANSPLHF. For the CDR3, the DNA is TGTGCCAGTAGTATACAGGGGGCGAATTCACCCCTCCACTTT.

The gene calls are TRBV14 and TRBJ2-2; D is undetermined. V gave up 4 bases and J gave up 1 base, with 10 bases separating them. Looked up from germline, CDR1 is SGHDN and CDR2 is FVKESK. The CDR3 length is 15 residues. CDR3 nucleotides: TGTGCCAGCAGCCGAGGCGTCCGGAACACCGGGGAGCTGTTTTTT. Translating it yields CASSRGVRNTGELFF.

The chain carries TRBV13 and TRBJ2-3, with 13 bases matching TRBD2. Germline loops: CDR1 PRHDT, CDR2 FYEKMQ (reference sequence). This CDR3 is built from 14 residues. Trimming removed 3 bases from V and 6 bases from J; junction bases left unmatched: 0. Here the CDR3 DNA reads TGTGCCAGCAGCTTGGGACTAGCGGGGGATACGCAGTATTTT. Its protein is CASSLGLAGDTQYF.

The CDR3 here is CASSEGTGRWEETQYF. The CDR3 region has the DNA TGTGCCAGCAGCGAAGGTACCGGGAGATGGGAAGAGACCCAGTACTTC. The rearrangement links TRBV14 to TRBJ2-5, with D perhaps TRBD2 (6 bases). The CDR3 loop spans 16 amino acids. The V end was cut by 5 bases, the J end by 3 bases, with 19 bases between. Germline loops: CDR1 SGHDN, CDR2 FVKESK.

This clone was counted a few times. J is TRBJ1-1 and V is TRBV12-3 or TRBV12-4; D ambiguous. Trimming pared 5 bases from V and 7 bases from J, leaving 8 bases between. The CDR3 is 11 amino acids. The CDR3 protein is CASSLGLEAFF. CDR3 nucleotides: TGTGCCAGCAGTCTAGGTCTTGAAGCTTTCTTT.

The gene calls are TRBV7-2 and TRBJ2-7, with 10 bases fitting TRBD2. The CDR3 runs 15 residues. In germline, CDR1 is SGHTA, CDR2 FQGNSA. Germline trimming cut 4 bases from V and 4 bases from J; bases unmatched to any gene: 7. The CDR3 region is CASSSGLAEKYEQYF. For the CDR3, the DNA is TGTGCCAGCAGCTCCGGACTAGCGGAAAAATACGAGCAGTACTTC.

This clone has more than one count but fewer than ten. The CDR3 spells CASSLELGQVNSPLHF. CDR3 coding DNA: TGCGCCAGCAGCTTGGAATTGGGACAGGTTAATTCACCCCTCCACTTT. This chain connects TRBV5-1 to TRBJ1-6; 8 bases are a match to TRBD1. This CDR3 has 16 amino acids. Germline V gives CDR1 SGHRS, CDR2 YFSETQ. The V segment lost 0 bases and the J segment 6 bases; nucleotides outside the gene matches: 5.

V and J are TRBV4-1 and TRBJ1-2; 9 bases map to TRBD1. This CDR3 is built from 15 residues. V lost 1 base, J lost 8 bases, and 8 bases stayed unmatched. Germline-derived CDR1 and CDR2 are MGHRA and YSYEKL. CDR3 DNA sequence: TGCGCCAGCAGCCAAGCCGGGACAGGGATTAGGGGCTACACCTTC. It encodes CASSQAGTGIRGYTF.

This sequence joins TRBV18 and TRBJ2-2; 7 bases align to TRBD2. Germline CDR1 and CDR2: KGHSH and LQKENI. V lost 2 bases, J lost 0 bases, and 3 bases stayed unmatched. CDR3 length equals 16 residues. CDR3: CASSPAGETNTGELFF. CDR3 DNA sequence: TGTGCCAGCTCACCAGCGGGAGAAACGAACACCGGGGAGCTGTTTTTT.

The J gene is TRBJ1-2, the V gene TRBV4-3; no definite D call. V was trimmed by 0 bases and J by 2 bases, leaving 10 bases between them. The CDR3 has 15 residues. CDR1 LGHNA and CDR2 YSLEER come from the germline V gene. CDR3 region: CASSQDSHANYGYTF. The CDR3 bases are TGCGCCAGCAGCCAAGACTCCCACGCGAACTATGGCTACACCTTC.

This clone was seen only once. The chain couples TRBV30 to TRBJ1-2; 7 positions match TRBD1. From germline, CDR1 is GTSNPN and CDR2 SVGIG (reference sequence). The CDR3 has 13 amino acids. V gave up 5 bases and J gave up 8 bases; unmatched junction bases: 11. This CDR3 reads CAWGDTQGKGYTF. The CDR3 DNA sequence: TGTGCCTGGGGAGACACACAGGGGAAAGGCTACACCTTC. The full variable domain, with the rest looked up from reference TRBV30 and TRBJ1-2, is SQTIHQWPATLVQPVGSPLSLECTVEGTSNPNLYWYRQAAGRGLQLLFYSVGIGQISSEVPQNLSASRPQDRQFILSSKKLLLSDSGFYLCAWGDTQGKGYTFGSGTRLTVV.

The rearrangement joins TRBV27 to TRBJ1-5; 7 bases map to TRBD1. Germline assignment: CDR1 MNHEY and CDR2 SMNVEV (reference sequence). V was pared by 5 bases and J by 4 bases, with 5 bases of the junction left unmatched. This CDR3 has 14 amino acids. The CDR3 loop is CASSPRQGNQPQHF. DNA of the CDR3: TGTGCCAGCAGTCCGCGACAGGGAAATCAGCCCCAGCATTTT.